These 7 T cell receptor beta chains were sequenced from one sample in a study of blood T cell repertoires in COVID-19 (dated by TCRdb to 2019 to 2021). To prepare the library, the immunoSEQ multiplex PCR assay was applied. In TCRdb, the immuneACCESS table is reduced to in-frame sequences with V and J assigned. These tables do not hold every clone; where another copy was compared, an unresolved V gene accounts for under half, and the others remain unexplained. The table for this sample lists approximately 150,000 clones; 81% of them were counted only once. About 11% of the sample is held by the ten biggest clonotypes. What was sequenced was peripheral blood. All receptors come from a man between 60 and 75 years old with active or convalescent COVID-19.

The V call is TRBV9, the J call TRBJ2-1, with TRBD2 matching 11 bases. CDR3 size: 16 residues. The V segment lost 4 bases and the J segment 4 bases; nucleotides outside the gene matches: 7. From germline, CDR1 is SGDLS and CDR2 YYNGEE. The CDR3 DNA follows: TGTGCCAGCAGCTCGGCTAGCGGGAGGTCTTACAATGAGCAGTTCTTC. Translating it yields CASSSASGRSYNEQFF. Supplemented by reference TRBV9 and TRBJ2-1, the full variable domain reads DSGVTQTPKHLITATGQRVTLRCSPRSGDLSVYWYQQSLDQGLQFLIQYYNGEERAKGNILERFSAQQFPDLHSELNLSSLELGDSALYFCASSSASGRSYNEQFFGPGTRLTVL.

The genes are TRBV28 and TRBJ2-2, with D possibly being TRBD2 (7 bases). V dropped 7 bases and J dropped 6 bases, with 27 bases sitting between them. Germline-derived CDR1 and CDR2 are MDHEN and SYDVKM. CDR3 length: 18 residues. CDR3 bases: TGTGCCAGCACCACCCAAAGGCGGGGGCCATTAGAATCCGGGGAGCTGTTTTTT. Encoded protein: CASTTQRRGPLESGELFF.

The chain links TRBV18 to TRBJ2-7; D gene ambiguous. The CDR3 extends over 14 amino acids. The germline V gene encodes CDR1 KGHSH and CDR2 LQKENI. V was trimmed by 5 bases and J by 3 bases, leaving 14 bases between them. DNA of the CDR3: TGTGCCAGCTCAGTAGCTCAAATTAACTACGAGCAGTACTTC. Amino acid sequence: CASSVAQINYEQYF. The entire variable domain, with the rest obtained from reference TRBV18 and TRBJ2-7, is as follows: NAGVMQNPRHLVRRRGQEARLRCSPMKGHSHVYWYRQLPEEGLKFMVYLQKENIIDESGMPKERFSAEFPKEGPSILRIQQVVRGDSAAYFCASSVAQINYEQYFGPGTRLTVT.

The chain links TRBV6-5 to TRBJ1-2, with 8 bases lining up with TRBD1. Losses at the gene ends were 8 bases for V and 4 bases for J; bases not matched to a gene: 6. Germline-derived CDR1 and CDR2 are MNHEY and SVGAGI. This CDR3 is 13 amino acids long. CDR3 DNA: TGTGCCAGCGACGGACAGGGAGGCTATGGCTACACCTTC. Translated: CASDGQGGYGYTF.

J is TRBJ2-7 and V is TRBV10-3; 9 nucleotides agree with TRBD1. This CDR3 contains 14 residues. V was clipped by 2 bases and J by 3 bases; unmatched bases: 2. The germline gives CDR1 ENHRY, CDR2 SYGVKD. CDR3 bases: TGTGCCATCAGTGAGAGGGGACAGGGCTACGAGCAGTACTTC. Encoded protein: CAISERGQGYEQYF.

The V gene is TRBV12-3 or TRBV12-4, the J gene TRBJ2-1; possible D gene TRBD2, 5 bases. The germline V and J ends were trimmed by 3 bases and 9 bases, with 12 bases remaining between them. The CDR3 has 13 amino acids. The CDR3 protein is CASSFSGIGEQFF. The CDR3 region has the DNA TGTGCCAGCAGTTTTTCGGGGATTGGTGAGCAGTTCTTC.

The chain carries TRBV3-1 (or the pseudogene TRBV3-2) and TRBJ2-7; 9 nucleotides match TRBD2. Per the germline V gene, CDR1 is LGHDT and CDR2 is YNNKEL (reference sequence). The CDR3 has 16 residues. V was clipped by 0 bases and J by 5 bases; unmatched bases: 8. Here the CDR3 reads CASSQDPWTSVDEQYF. CDR3 coding DNA: TGTGCCAGCAGCCAAGATCCTTGGACTAGCGTCGACGAGCAGTACTTC.